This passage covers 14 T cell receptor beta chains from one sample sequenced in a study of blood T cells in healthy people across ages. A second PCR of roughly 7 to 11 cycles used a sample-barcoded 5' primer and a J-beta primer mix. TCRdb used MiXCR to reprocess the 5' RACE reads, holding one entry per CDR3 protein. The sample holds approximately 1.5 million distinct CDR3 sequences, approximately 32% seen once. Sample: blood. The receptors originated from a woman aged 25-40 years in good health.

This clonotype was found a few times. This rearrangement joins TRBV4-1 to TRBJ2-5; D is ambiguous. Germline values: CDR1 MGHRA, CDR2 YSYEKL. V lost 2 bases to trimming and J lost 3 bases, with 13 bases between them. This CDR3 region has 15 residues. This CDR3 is CASSQPRTAKETQYF. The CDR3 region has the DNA TGCGCCAGCAGCCAACCCAGGACGGCGAAAGAGACCCAGTACTTC.

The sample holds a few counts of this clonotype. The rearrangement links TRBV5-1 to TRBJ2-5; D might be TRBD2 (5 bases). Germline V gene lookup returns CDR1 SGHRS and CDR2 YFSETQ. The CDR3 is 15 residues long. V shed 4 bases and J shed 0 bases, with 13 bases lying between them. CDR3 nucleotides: TGCGCCAGCAGCCCTTGGGCGGGTCACCAAGAGACCCAGTACTTC. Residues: CASSPWAGHQETQYF.

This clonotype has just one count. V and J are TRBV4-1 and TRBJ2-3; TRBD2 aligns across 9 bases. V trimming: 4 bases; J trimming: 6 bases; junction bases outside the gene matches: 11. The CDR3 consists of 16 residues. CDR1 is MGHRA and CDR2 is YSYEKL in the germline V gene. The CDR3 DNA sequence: TGCGCCAGCAGCCGTCCTCGGGGGACTAGCATGGATACGCAGTATTTT. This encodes CASSRPRGTSMDTQYF.

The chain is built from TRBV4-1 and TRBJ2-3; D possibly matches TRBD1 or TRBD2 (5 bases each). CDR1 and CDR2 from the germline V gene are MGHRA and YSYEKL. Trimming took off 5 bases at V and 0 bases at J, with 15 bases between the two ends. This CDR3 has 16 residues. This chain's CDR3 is CASSSRGAISTDTQYF. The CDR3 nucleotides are TGCGCCAGCAGCTCACGAGGGGCAATAAGCACAGATACGCAGTATTTT.

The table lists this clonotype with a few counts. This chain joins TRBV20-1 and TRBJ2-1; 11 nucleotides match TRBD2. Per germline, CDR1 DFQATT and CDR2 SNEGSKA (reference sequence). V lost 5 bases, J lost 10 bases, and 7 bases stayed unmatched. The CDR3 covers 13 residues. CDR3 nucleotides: TGCAGTGCTCGACTAGCGGGGCTGGGGGAGCAGTTCTTC. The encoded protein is CSARLAGLGEQFF.

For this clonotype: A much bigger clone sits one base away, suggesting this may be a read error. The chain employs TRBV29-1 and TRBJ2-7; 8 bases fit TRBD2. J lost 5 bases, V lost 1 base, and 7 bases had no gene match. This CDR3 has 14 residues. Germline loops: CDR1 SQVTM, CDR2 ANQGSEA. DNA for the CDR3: TGCAGCGTTGAAGTGGGCGGGAGGCCCAACGAGCAGTACTTC. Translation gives CSVEVGGRPNEQYF.

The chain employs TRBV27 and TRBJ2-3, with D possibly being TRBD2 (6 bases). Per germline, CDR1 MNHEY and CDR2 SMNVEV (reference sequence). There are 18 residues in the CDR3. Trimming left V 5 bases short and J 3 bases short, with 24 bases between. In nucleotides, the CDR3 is TGTGCCAGCAGTGAGCACCGTGGGACTTTCAGGGCGACAGATACGCAGTATTTT. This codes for CASSEHRGTFRATDTQYF.

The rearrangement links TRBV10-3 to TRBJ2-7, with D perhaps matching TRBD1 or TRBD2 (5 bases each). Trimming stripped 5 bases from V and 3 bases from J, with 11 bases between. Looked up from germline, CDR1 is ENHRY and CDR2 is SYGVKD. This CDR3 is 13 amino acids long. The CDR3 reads CAISRDGCYEQYF. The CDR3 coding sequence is TGTGCCATCAGTCGGGACGGATGCTACGAGCAGTACTTC.

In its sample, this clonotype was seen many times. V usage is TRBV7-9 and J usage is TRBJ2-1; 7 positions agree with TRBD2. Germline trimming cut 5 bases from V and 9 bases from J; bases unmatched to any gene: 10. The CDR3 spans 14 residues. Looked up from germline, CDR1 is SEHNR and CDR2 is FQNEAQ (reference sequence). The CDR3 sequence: CASSRGGGATEQFF. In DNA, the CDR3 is TGTGCCAGCAGCCGTGGGGGGGGTGCAACTGAGCAGTTCTTC.

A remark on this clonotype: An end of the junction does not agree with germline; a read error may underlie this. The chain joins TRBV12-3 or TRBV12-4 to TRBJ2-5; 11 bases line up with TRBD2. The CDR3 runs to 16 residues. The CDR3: CASSIAGTSGQETQYF. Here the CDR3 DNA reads TGTGCCAGCAGTATAGCCGGGACTAGCGGACAAGAGACCCAGTACTTC.

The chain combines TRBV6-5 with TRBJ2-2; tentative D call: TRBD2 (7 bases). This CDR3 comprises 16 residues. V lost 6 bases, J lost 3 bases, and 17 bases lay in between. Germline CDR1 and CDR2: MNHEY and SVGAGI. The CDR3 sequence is CASSTRRRGHTGELFF. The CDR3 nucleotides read TGTGCCAGCAGCACGAGGAGGCGGGGGCACACCGGGGAGCTGTTTTTT.

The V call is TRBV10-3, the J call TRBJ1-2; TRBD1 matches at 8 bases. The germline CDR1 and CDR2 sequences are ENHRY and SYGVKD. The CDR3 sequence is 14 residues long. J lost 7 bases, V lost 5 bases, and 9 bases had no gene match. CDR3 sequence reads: CAISPGQGLVGYTF. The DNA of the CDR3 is TGTGCCATCAGTCCTGGACAGGGATTAGTTGGCTACACCTTC.

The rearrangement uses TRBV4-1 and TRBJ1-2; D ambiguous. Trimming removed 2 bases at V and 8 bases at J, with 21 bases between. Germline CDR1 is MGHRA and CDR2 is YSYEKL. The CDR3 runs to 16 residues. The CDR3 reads CASSQRSTTKGDGYTF. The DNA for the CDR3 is TGCGCCAGCAGCCAAAGGTCTACCACAAAAGGAGACGGCTACACCTTC.

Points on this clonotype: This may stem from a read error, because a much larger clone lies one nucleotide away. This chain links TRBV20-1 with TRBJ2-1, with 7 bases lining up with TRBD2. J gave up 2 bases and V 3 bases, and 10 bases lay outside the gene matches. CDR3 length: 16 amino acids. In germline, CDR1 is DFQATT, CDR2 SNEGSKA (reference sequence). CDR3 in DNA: TGCAGTGCTAGTTCCTTCGCGGGGGTGGCCTACAATGAGCAGTTCTTC. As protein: CSASSFAGVAYNEQFF.